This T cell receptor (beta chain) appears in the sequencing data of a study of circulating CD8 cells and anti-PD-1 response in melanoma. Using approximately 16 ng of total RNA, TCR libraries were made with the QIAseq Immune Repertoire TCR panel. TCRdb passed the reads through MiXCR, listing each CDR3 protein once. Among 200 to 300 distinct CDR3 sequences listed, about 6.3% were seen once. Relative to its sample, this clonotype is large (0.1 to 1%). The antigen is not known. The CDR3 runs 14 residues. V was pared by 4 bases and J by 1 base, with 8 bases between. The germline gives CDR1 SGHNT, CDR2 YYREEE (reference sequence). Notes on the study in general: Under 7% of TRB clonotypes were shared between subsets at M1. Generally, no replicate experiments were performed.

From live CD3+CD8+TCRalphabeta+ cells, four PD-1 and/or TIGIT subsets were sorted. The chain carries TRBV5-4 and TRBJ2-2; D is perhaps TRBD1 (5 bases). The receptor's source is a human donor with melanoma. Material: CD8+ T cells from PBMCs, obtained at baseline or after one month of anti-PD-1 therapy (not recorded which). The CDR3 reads CASSIGQNTGELFF. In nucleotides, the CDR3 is TGTGCCAGCAGCATTGGACAGAACACCGGGGAGCTGTTTTTT.